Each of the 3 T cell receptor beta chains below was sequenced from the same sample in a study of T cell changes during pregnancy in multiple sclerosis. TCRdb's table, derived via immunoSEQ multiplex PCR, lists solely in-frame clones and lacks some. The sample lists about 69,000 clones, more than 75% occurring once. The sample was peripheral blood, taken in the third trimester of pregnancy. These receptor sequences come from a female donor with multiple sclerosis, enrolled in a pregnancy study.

CDR3 region: CASSEGLASGYNEQFF. The CDR3, as DNA: TGTGCCAGCAGTGAAGGGTTGGCTAGCGGTTACAATGAGCAGTTCTTC. The chain is built from TRBV6-1 and TRBJ2-1, with 7 bases matching TRBD2. The CDR3 spans 16 residues. J lost 4 bases, V lost 1 base, and 7 bases had no gene match. Germline CDR1 is MNHNS and CDR2 is SASEGT.

Here the CDR3 reads CAWSSRGIQYF. The CDR3 DNA follows: TGTGCCTGGAGTTCCCGGGGCATTCAGTACTTC. The gene calls are TRBV30 and TRBJ2-4; D perhaps matches TRBD2 (5 bases). The CDR3 is 11 amino acids. Germline loops: CDR1 GTSNPN, CDR2 SVGIG (reference sequence). V lost 2 bases and J lost 9, with 8 bases in between.

The CDR3 nucleotides are TGTGCCAGTAATGGTGGCCAGGTTTACGAACACGGAGCTTTCTTT. Its translation is CASNGGQVYEHGAFF. V is TRBV19 and J is TRBJ1-1; D not certain. Germline CDR1 reads LNHDA; CDR2 reads SQIVND (reference sequence). V lost 7 bases to trimming and J lost 10 bases, with 25 bases between them. The CDR3 length is 15 residues.